The text below deals with one T cell receptor (beta chain). This record comes from a study of T cell clonotyping in hematopoietic cell transplantation. The CDR3 totals 15 residues. In germline, CDR1 is SGHAT, CDR2 FQNNGV. Trimming took 2 bases from V and 1 from J, leaving 11 bases between them. Libraries were prepared by immunoSEQ multiplex PCR; TCRdb keeps only in-frame clonotypes and omits some of them. The table lists tens of thousands of clones, about 90% of them singletons. Time point meaning: recipient sample about 28 days before transplant, after cytoreduction. The clonotype originates from a man younger than 35 with biphenotypic leukemia. Some clones in this sample may be carry-over from other donors' samples. The sequences come from peripheral blood mononuclear cells, collected before stem cell transplant. This chain uses TRBV11-2 with TRBJ1-1; possibly TRBD1 for D (5 bases). CDR3 amino acids: CASSLWGGRNTEAFF. The CDR3, as DNA: TGTGCCAGCAGCTTATGGGGGGGAAGGAACACTGAAGCTTTCTTT.